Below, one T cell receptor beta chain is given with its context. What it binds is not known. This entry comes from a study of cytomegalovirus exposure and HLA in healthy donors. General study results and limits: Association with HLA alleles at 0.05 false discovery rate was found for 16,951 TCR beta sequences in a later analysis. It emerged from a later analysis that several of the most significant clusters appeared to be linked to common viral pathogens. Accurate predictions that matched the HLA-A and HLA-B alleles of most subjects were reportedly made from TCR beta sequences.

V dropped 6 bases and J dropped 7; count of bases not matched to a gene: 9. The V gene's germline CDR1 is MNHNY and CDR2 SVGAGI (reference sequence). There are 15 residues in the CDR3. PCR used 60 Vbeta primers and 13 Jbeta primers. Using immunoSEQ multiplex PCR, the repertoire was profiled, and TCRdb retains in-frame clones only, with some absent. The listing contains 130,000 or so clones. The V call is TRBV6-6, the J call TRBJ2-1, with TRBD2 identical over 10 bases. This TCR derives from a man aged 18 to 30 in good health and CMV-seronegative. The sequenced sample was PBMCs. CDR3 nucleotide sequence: TGTGCCAGCAGCGTACAGCGGGAGGGCCGGAATGAGCAGTTCTTC. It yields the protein CASSVQREGRNEQFF.